The T cell receptor (beta chain) under discussion was sequenced for a study of blood T cell repertoires in COVID-19. Only in-frame clones appear in the TCRdb table, and some are missing; sequencing was by immunoSEQ multiplex PCR. This table has approximately 290,000 clones, roughly 80% appearing once. This clone appeared a few times. The junction had 11 bases not matched to a gene; V was cut back by 5 bases and J by 8 bases. Germline V lookup: CDR1 LNHDA, CDR2 SQIVND (reference sequence). This CDR3 has 15 residues. This chain uses TRBV19 with TRBJ2-1; the match to TRBD2 covers 8 bases. This clonotype was sampled from a person aged 65 to 85 with COVID-19, enrolled during active disease. Sequences were obtained from peripheral blood. This chain's CDR3 is CASSQGAGAGDEQFF. The CDR3 DNA is TGTGCCAGTAGTCAGGGAGCGGGAGCAGGCGATGAGCAGTTCTTC.